Listed below are T cell receptor beta chains from one sample, sequenced in a study of T cell responses to AZD1222 COVID-19 vaccine. Only in-frame clones appear in the TCRdb table, and some are missing; sequencing was by immunoSEQ multiplex PCR. The sample includes 180,000 or so clones, about nine tenths seen only once; the top ten take roughly 2%. Source: peripheral blood, taken 28 days after the second AZD1222 dose. The receptors were sampled from an adult who received the AZD1222 COVID-19 vaccine. The CDR3 runs from the conserved cysteine through the conserved F or W. The D gene is left open where the match is weak. Clone size, where shown, is once, few, many, or a class for clones that have expanded.

D gene	clone size	V gene	J gene	CDR3 protein	CDR3 DNA
NA	NA	TRBV6-5	TRBJ2-7	CASSPGGTPSLKQYF	TGTGCCAGCAGCCCAGGCGGGACTCCTTCCTTGAAGCAGTACTTC
NA	NA	TRBV6-1	TRBJ2-1	CASSSDQTEQFF	TGTGCCAGCAGCTCCGACCAGACCGAGCAGTTCTTC
TRBD2	few	TRBV4-1	TRBJ2-7	CASSHRLAGTYEQYF	TGCGCCAGCAGCCACCGGCTAGCGGGAACCTACGAGCAGTACTTC
TRBD1	NA	TRBV4-1	TRBJ2-7	CASSQEGGQGNREQYF	TGCGCCAGCAGCCAAGAAGGGGGACAGGGAAACCGGGAGCAGTACTTC
NA	NA	TRBV19	TRBJ1-1	CASSILGGRTEAFF	TGTGCCAGTAGTATCTTGGGGGGCCGGACTGAAGCTTTCTTT
NA	NA	TRBV10-3	TRBJ1-6	CAISESGQGANNSPLHF	TGTGCCATCAGTGAGTCGGGGCAGGGAGCGAATAATTCACCCCTCCACTTT
NA	NA	TRBV28	TRBJ2-1	CASSMRRGSSYNEQFF	TGTGCCAGCAGTATGAGAAGGGGGAGCTCCTACAATGAGCAGTTCTTC
TRBD1	NA	TRBV5-6	TRBJ2-7	CASSLWGQGALYEQYF	TGTGCCAGCAGCTTGTGGGGACAGGGGGCTCTCTACGAGCAGTACTTC
NA	NA	TRBV1	TRBJ1-2	CTSSQPKPKEGDCGYTF	TGCACCAGCAGCCAACCGAAACCCAAGGAGGGCGACTGTGGCTACACCTTC
NA	NA	TRBV11-2	TRBJ1-6	CASSWDMALNSPLHF	TGTGCCAGCAGCTGGGACATGGCGCTCAATTCACCCCTCCACTTT
NA	NA	TRBV5-1	TRBJ1-3	CASSTMDSTGNTIYF	TGCGCCAGCAGCACCATGGACAGTACTGGAAACACCATATATTTT
TRBD2	once	TRBV28	TRBJ2-7	CASIAGGTYEQYF	TGTGCCAGCATAGCGGGAGGGACCTACGAGCAGTACTTC
NA	NA	TRBV2	TRBJ2-7	CASKPGADEQYF	TGTGCCAGCAAACCGGGCGCGGACGAGCAGTACTTC
TRBD1	NA	TRBV7-9	TRBJ1-5	CASSLGDRGIGSNQPQHF	TGTGCCAGCAGCTTAGGAGACAGGGGCATCGGTAGCAATCAGCCCCAGCATTTT
TRBD2	NA	TRBV7-3	TRBJ2-1	CASSLIAGGSYNEQFF	TGTGCCAGCAGCTTAATCGCGGGAGGATCCTACAATGAGCAGTTCTTC
TRBD1	NA	TRBV19	TRBJ2-1	CASSPRDRGNEQFF	TGTGCCAGTAGTCCCCGGGACAGGGGCAATGAGCAGTTCTTC
NA	NA	TRBV6-2/TRBV6-3	TRBJ1-1	CASSYHEGEAFF	TGTGCCAGCAGTTACCACGAGGGCGAAGCTTTCTTT
TRBD1	NA	TRBV6-5	TRBJ1-5	CASGQDMWPQHF	TGTGCCAGTGGACAGGACATGTGGCCCCAGCATTTT
TRBD1	NA	TRBV5-4	TRBJ1-2	CASSYPGQGSYGYTF	TGTGCCAGCAGCTATCCGGGACAGGGGTCCTATGGCTACACCTTC
NA	NA	TRBV27	TRBJ1-2	CASSLQGSGFYGYTF	TGTGCCAGCAGTTTGCAAGGGTCCGGCTTTTATGGCTACACCTTC
NA	NA	TRBV3-1/TRBV3-2	TRBJ1-6	CASSQKPGEAQSPLHF	TGTGCCAGCAGCCAAAAGCCCGGGGAAGCCCAGTCACCCCTCCACTTT
NA	few	TRBV19	TRBJ1-3	CATRGLGNTIYF	TGTGCTACTCGGGGCCTCGGAAACACCATATATTTT
NA	NA	TRBV6-4	TRBJ2-2	CASSDQFSAGELFF	TGTGCCAGCAGTGACCAATTCAGCGCCGGGGAGCTGTTTTTT
NA	once	TRBV24-1	TRBJ1-4	CATSDLGTVEKLFF	TGTGCCACCAGTGATTTGGGCACGGTGGAAAAACTGTTTTTT
NA	NA	TRBV7-2	TRBJ1-5	CASSLGDRSNQPQHF	TGTGCCAGCAGCTTAGGTGACAGATCCAATCAGCCCCAGCATTTT
TRBD1	NA	TRBV5-4	TRBJ1-1	CASSLGQGPKAFF	TGTGCCAGCAGCCTTGGACAGGGCCCTAAAGCTTTCTTT
NA	NA	TRBV9	TRBJ2-7	CASSVELGSSYEQYF	TGTGCCAGCAGCGTAGAACTCGGGAGCTCCTACGAGCAGTACTTC
NA	once	TRBV11-2	TRBJ2-7	CASSPLTSFRLGEQYF	TGTGCCAGCAGCCCCTTGACTAGTTTTAGGTTGGGCGAGCAGTACTTC
NA	NA	TRBV7-2	TRBJ1-4	CASSHRPNEKLFF	TGTGCCAGCAGCCACCGACCCAATGAAAAACTGTTTTTT
TRBD2	NA	TRBV5-4	TRBJ2-1	CASSLVRTSGGNEQFF	TGTGCCAGCAGCTTGGTTAGGACTAGCGGAGGGAATGAGCAGTTCTTC
NA	NA	TRBV18	TRBJ1-1	CASSPGALGAGTEAFF	TGTGCCAGCTCACCCGGGGCGTTGGGGGCCGGCACTGAAGCTTTCTTT
NA	NA	TRBV29-1	TRBJ2-5	CSVEGPPGTKTQYF	TGCAGCGTTGAAGGTCCTCCGGGGACGAAGACCCAGTACTTC
NA	NA	TRBV3-1/TRBV3-2	TRBJ1-3	CASSHGGSRGNTIYF	TGTGCCAGCAGCCACGGGGGTTCGAGGGGAAACACCATATATTTT
TRBD1	NA	TRBV28	TRBJ1-5	CASNPPGTAFYSNQPQHF	TGTGCCAGCAACCCCCCCGGGACAGCCTTTTATAGCAATCAGCCCCAGCATTTT
NA	NA	TRBV19	TRBJ1-5	CASRTFSNQPQHF	TGTGCCAGCCGGACATTTAGCAATCAGCCCCAGCATTTT
NA	NA	TRBV28	TRBJ1-2	CASSLGDYGYTF	TGTGCCAGCAGTTTAGGGGACTATGGCTACACCTTC
NA	NA	TRBV12-3/TRBV12-4	TRBJ1-5	CASSFGYQPQHF	TGTGCCAGCAGTTTTGGGTACCAGCCCCAGCATTTT
NA	NA	TRBV18	TRBJ1-1	CASSLGGQGNTEAFF	TGTGCCAGCTCACTGGGGGGGCAGGGGAACACTGAAGCTTTCTTT
NA	NA	TRBV9	TRBJ2-3	CASSEGLVSTDTQYF	TGTGCCAGCAGCGAGGGTCTGGTTAGCACAGATACGCAGTATTTT
TRBD1	NA	TRBV6-6	TRBJ1-6	CASSPDRGRTDNSPLHF	TGTGCCAGCAGTCCGGACAGGGGGCGAACCGATAATTCACCCCTCCACTTT